Listed below are T cell receptor beta chains from one sample, sequenced in a study of blood T cell repertoires in COVID-19. Profiling relied on immunoSEQ multiplex PCR, and the TCRdb table lists in-frame clones only, not all of them. The sample lists approximately 200,000 clones; 75% to 90% were seen once. Sequenced material: PBMCs or T cells enriched from blood (not recorded which). These receptors all come from a woman in her twenties or thirties who had been exposed to COVID-19. The CDR3 runs from the conserved cysteine through the conserved F or W. Each record gives: CDR3 protein, D gene, V gene, J gene. The D gene is left open where the match is weak.

CDR3 protein: CASSLDPRPEGGYTF; D gene: -; V gene: TRBV11-2; J gene: TRBJ1-2
CDR3 protein: CASSSYEGPYGYTF; D gene: -; V gene: TRBV5-5; J gene: TRBJ1-2
CDR3 protein: CASSIGAVVSTDTQYF; D gene: -; V gene: TRBV19; J gene: TRBJ2-3
CDR3 protein: CASSQDFGDTGTGREKLFF; D gene: TRBD1; V gene: TRBV3-1/TRBV3-2; J gene: TRBJ1-4
CDR3 protein: CASSLALTGGLQETQYF; D gene: TRBD1; V gene: TRBV5-1; J gene: TRBJ2-5
CDR3 protein: CASSLSGSWLYGYTF; D gene: -; V gene: TRBV13; J gene: TRBJ1-2
CDR3 protein: CASSYLERGGPDTQYF; D gene: TRBD2; V gene: TRBV6-2/TRBV6-3; J gene: TRBJ2-3
CDR3 protein: CTSSNTTSGASYNEQFF; D gene: -; V gene: TRBV1; J gene: TRBJ2-1
CDR3 protein: CASSQRQGSAYGYTF; D gene: TRBD1; V gene: TRBV3-1/TRBV3-2; J gene: TRBJ1-2
CDR3 protein: CASSQVGGGDEQFF; D gene: TRBD2; V gene: TRBV3-1/TRBV3-2; J gene: TRBJ2-1
CDR3 protein: CASRGTGPNSPLHF; D gene: TRBD1; V gene: TRBV6-4; J gene: TRBJ1-6
CDR3 protein: CASSGGGTGGRNEQFF; D gene: TRBD1; V gene: TRBV9; J gene: TRBJ2-1
CDR3 protein: CATSGQGNYEQYF; D gene: TRBD1; V gene: TRBV15; J gene: TRBJ2-7
CDR3 protein: CAISAELDIYNQPQHF; D gene: -; V gene: TRBV21-1; J gene: TRBJ1-5